The 5 T cell receptor beta chains below all came from one sample that was sequenced in a study of CD4+ T cells in melanoma. Sequencing was performed with immunoSEQ multiplex PCR; in TCRdb, only in-frame clones are kept and a portion is missing. In the table there are about 4,200 clones, around 68% of which are singletons. Material: cells from a culture (not recorded whether cultured in vitro). These receptors all stem from a human donor with melanoma.

This chain links TRBV15 with TRBJ1-5; D unclear. The CDR3 is 12 amino acids. V was cut by 1 base and J by 7 bases, with 5 bases left in between. Germline V gene sequence: CDR1 LNHNV, CDR2 YYDKDF (reference sequence). Written as DNA, the CDR3 is TGTGCCACCAGCAGAGGAGGACAGCCCCAGCATTTT. This codes for CATSRGGQPQHF.

This clone was recorded a few times. V usage is TRBV3-1 (or the pseudogene TRBV3-2) and J usage is TRBJ2-2, with D unclear. CDR1 and CDR2 (germline): LGHDT, YNNKEL (reference sequence). The CDR3 runs to 14 residues. V was trimmed by 3 bases and J by 7 bases, leaving 12 bases between them. Written as DNA, the CDR3 is TGTGCCAGCAGCCACCCCCCAGCCCACGGGGAGCTGTTTTTT. Translation: CASSHPPAHGELFF.

The CDR3: CASSRTGGQERSRLVQQYF. In DNA, the CDR3 is TGTGCCAGCAGCCGGACAGGGGGACAAGAACGCTCCCGTCTTGTCCAGCAGTACTTC. The chain recombines TRBV7-9 with TRBJ2-7; the match to TRBD1 covers 10 bases. This CDR3 has 19 residues. The germline CDR1 and CDR2 sequences are SEHNR and FQNEAQ (reference sequence). V shed 5 bases, J shed 8 bases, and the junction held 24 bases outside the gene matches.

This clone was recorded a few times. The chain combines TRBV6-2 or TRBV6-3 with TRBJ1-5; weak D call: TRBD1 (5 bases). The germline V gene has CDR1 MNHEY and CDR2 SVGEGT. Trimming left V 1 base short and J 5 bases short, with 9 bases between. The CDR3 contains 14 residues. The CDR3 DNA sequence: TGTGCCAGCAGTTACTGGGACGATTATCAGCCCCAGCATTTT. This sequence encodes CASSYWDDYQPQHF.

The rearrangement uses TRBV6-5 and TRBJ2-7; no clear D gene. This CDR3 is built from 11 residues. Trimming shortened V by 4 bases and J by 4 bases, and 5 bases separated the two germline ends. The germline V gene has CDR1 MNHEY and CDR2 SVGAGI. CDR3 region: CASSSLYEQYF. The DNA of the CDR3 is TGTGCCAGCAGTTCCCTATACGAGCAGTACTTC.